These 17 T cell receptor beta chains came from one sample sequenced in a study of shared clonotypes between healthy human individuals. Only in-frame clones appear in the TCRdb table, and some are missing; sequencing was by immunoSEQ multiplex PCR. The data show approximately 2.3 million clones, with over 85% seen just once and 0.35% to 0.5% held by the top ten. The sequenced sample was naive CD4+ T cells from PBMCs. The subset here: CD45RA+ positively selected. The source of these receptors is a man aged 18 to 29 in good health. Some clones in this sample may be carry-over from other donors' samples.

CDR3 in amino acids: CASRRDTEAFF. The CDR3 nucleotides are TGTGCCAGCAGGAGGGACACTGAAGCTTTCTTT. V gene TRBV19 combines with J gene TRBJ1-1; D is ambiguous. The CDR3 is made up of 11 amino acids. V was pared by 9 bases and J by 3 bases, with 8 bases between. Germline V CDR1 and CDR2: LNHDA, SQIVND (reference sequence).

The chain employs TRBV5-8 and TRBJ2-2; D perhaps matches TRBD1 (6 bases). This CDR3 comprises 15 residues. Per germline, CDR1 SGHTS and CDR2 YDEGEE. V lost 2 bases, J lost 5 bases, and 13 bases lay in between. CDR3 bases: TGTGCCAGCAGCTTTCAGGGGAGACGGACCGGGGAGCTGTTTTTT. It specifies CASSFQGRRTGELFF.

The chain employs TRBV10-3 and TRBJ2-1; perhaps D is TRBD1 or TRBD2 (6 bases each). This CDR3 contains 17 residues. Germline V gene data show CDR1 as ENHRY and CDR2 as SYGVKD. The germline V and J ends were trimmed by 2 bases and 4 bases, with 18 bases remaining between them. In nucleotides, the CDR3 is TGTGCCATCAGTGAGACCATCGGTAGGGGGGAATACAATGAGCAGTTCTTC. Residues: CAISETIGRGEYNEQFF.

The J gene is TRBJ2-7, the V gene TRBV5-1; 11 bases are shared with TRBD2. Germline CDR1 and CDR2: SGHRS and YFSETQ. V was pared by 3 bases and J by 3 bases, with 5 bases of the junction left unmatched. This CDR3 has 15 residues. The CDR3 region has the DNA TGCGCCAGCAGCTCCGGGACTAGCGGCATCTACGAGCAGTACTTC. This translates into CASSSGTSGIYEQYF.

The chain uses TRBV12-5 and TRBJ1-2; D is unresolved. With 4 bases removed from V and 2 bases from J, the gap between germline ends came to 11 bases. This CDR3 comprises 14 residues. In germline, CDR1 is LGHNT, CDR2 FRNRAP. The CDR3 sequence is CASGSASHNYGYTF. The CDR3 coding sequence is TGTGCTAGTGGTTCTGCATCCCACAACTATGGCTACACCTTC.

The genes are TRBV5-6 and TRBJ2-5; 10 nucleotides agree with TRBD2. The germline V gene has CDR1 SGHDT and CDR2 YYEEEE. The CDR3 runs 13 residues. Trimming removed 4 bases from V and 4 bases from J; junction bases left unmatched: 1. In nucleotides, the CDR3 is TGTGCCAGCAGCCTAGCGGGAGTAGAGACCCAGTACTTC. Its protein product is CASSLAGVETQYF. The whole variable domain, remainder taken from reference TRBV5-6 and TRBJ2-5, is DAGVTQSPTHLIKTRGQQVTLRCSPKSGHDTVSWYQQALGQGPQFIFQYYEEEERQRGNFPDRFSGHQFPNYSSELNVNALLLGDSALYLCASSLAGVETQYFGPGTRLLVL.

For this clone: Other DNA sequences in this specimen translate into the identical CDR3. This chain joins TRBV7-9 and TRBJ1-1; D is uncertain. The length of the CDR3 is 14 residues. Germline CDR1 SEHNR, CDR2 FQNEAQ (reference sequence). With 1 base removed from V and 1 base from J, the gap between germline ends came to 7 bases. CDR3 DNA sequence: TGTGCCAGCAGCTTAGGCGGAGGGAACACTGAAGCTTTCTTT. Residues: CASSLGGGNTEAFF.

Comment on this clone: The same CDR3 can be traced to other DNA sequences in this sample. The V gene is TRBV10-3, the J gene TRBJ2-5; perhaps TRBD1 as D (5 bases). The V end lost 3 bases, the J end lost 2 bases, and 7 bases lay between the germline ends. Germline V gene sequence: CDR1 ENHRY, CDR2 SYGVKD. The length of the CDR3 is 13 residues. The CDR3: CAISDRVQETQYF. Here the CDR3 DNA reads TGTGCCATCAGTGACAGGGTTCAAGAGACCCAGTACTTC.

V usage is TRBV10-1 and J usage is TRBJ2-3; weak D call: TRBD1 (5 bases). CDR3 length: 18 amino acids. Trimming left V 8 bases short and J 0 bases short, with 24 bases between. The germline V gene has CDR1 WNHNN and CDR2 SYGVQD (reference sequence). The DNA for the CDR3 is TGCGCCAGCTCCCCAATCCCCGGCAGGGCGGCAAGCACAGATACGCAGTATTTT. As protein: CASSPIPGRAASTDTQYF.

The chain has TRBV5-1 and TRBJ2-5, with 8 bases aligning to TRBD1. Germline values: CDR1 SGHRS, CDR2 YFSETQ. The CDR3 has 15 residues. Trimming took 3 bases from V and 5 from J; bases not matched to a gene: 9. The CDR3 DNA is TGCGCCAGCAGCTGGGGGGACAGGTCCGCCGAGACCCAGTACTTC. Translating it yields CASSWGDRSAETQYF. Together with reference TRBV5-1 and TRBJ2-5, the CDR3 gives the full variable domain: KAGVTQTPRYLIKTRGQQVTLSCSPISGHRSVSWYQQTPGQGLQFLFEYFSETQRNKGNFPGRFSGRQFSNSRSEMNVSTLELGDSALYLCASSWGDRSAETQYFGPGTRLLVL.

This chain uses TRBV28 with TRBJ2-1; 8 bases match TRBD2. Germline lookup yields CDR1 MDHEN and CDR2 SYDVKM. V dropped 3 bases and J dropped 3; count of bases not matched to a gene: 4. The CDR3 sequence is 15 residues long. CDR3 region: CASSFNGRGYNEQFF. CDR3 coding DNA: TGTGCCAGCAGTTTTAACGGGAGGGGCTACAATGAGCAGTTCTTC. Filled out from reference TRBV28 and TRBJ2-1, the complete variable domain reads DVKVTQSSRYLVKRTGEKVFLECVQDMDHENMFWYRQDPGLGLRLIYFSYDVKMKEKGDIPEGYSVSREKKERFSLILESASTNQTSMYLCASSFNGRGYNEQFFGPGTRLTVL.

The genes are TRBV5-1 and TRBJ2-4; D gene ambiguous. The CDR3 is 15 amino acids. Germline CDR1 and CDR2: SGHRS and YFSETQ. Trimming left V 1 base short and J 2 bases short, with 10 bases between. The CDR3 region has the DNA TGCGCCAGCAGCTTGACCCAGCTTACCAAAAACATTCAGTACTTC. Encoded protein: CASSLTQLTKNIQYF.

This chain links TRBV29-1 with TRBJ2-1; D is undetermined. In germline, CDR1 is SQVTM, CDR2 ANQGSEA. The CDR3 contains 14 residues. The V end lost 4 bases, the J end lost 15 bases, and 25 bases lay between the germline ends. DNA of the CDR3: TGCAGCGTTGTACGGGTCCTGGGCGGTCCTCCGACGTTCTTC. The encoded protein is CSVVRVLGGPPTFF.

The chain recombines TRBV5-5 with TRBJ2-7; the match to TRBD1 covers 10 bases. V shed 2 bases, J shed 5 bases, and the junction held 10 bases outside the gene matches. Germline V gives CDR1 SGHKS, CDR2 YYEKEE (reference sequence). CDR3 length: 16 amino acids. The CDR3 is CASSFTPGQGTNEQYF. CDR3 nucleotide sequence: TGTGCCAGCAGCTTCACCCCGGGACAGGGGACAAACGAGCAGTACTTC.

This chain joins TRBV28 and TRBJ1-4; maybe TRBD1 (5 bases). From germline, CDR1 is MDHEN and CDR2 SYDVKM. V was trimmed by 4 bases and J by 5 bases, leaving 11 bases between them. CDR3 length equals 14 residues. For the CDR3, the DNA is TGTGCCAGCAGTTGGCAGGGTGGGAATGAAAAACTGTTTTTT. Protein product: CASSWQGGNEKLFF.

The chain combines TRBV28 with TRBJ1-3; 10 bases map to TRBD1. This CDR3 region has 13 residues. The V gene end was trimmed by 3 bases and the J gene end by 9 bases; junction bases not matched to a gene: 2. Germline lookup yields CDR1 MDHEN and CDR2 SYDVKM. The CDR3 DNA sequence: TGTGCCAGCAGTTTGACAGGGGGCGGCACCATATATTTT. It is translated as CASSLTGGGTIYF.

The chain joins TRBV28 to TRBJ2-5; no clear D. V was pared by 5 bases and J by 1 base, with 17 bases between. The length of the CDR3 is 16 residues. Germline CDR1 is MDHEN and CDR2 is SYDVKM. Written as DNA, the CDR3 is TGTGCCAGCAGTCCAGCCGGAGTAGGGCGCCAAGAGACCCAGTACTTC. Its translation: CASSPAGVGRQETQYF.